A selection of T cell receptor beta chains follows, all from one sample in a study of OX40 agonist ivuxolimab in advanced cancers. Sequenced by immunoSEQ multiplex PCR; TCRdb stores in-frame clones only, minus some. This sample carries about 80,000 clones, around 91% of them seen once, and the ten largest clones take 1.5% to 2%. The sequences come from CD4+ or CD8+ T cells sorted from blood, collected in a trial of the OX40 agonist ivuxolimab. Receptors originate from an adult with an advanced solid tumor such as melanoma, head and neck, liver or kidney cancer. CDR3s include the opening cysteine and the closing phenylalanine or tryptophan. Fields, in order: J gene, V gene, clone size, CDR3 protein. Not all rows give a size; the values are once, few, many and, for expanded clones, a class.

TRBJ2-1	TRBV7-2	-	CASSPGTYNEQFF
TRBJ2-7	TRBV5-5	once	CASSLSGHSYEQYF
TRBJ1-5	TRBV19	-	CASSILRGNQPQHF
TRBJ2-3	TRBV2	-	CASKVRGLQLQDTQYF
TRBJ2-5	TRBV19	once	CASSIGLRGETQYF
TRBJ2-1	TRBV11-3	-	CASSFIGAEQFF
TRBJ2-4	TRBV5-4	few	CASSYWTMPGNIQYF
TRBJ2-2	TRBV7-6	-	CASSFGLAGPTNTGELFF
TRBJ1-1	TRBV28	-	CASSLADRGLGEAFF
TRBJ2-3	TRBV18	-	CASSPERRDTQYF
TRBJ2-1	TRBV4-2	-	CASSQVGARGRFF
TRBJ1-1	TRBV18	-	CASSFLMGTEAFF
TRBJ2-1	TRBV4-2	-	CASSQGGTSKGYEQFF
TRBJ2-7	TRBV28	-	CASSFGALEQYF
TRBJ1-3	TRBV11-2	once	CASSEVRRNTIYF
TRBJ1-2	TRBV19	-	CASSIDLSAGQGNGYTF
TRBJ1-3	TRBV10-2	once	CASSESNGNTIYF
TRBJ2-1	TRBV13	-	CASSPRLAGGHNEQFF
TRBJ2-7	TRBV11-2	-	CASSHVEQYF
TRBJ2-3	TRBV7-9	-	CASSLGGARSGDTQYF
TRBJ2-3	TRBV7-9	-	CASSLGGTDTQYF
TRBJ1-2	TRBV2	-	CASSLTGYDYGYTF
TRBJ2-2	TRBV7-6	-	CASSRGVRGGELFF
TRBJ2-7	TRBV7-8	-	CASSLEGSAFAYEQYF
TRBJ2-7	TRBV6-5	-	CARVLNRGRGYEQYF
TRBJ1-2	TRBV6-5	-	CATTKEGDGYTF
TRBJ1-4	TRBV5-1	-	CASSAGTGGGELFF
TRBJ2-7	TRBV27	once	CASSLTWGGAQRRDEQYF
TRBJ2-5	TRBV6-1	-	CASRSSGGSGETQYF
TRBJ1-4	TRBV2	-	CASSGQGRPSEKLFF
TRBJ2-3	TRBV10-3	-	CAISRDSFTDTQYF
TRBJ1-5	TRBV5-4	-	CASSLVGQPLHQPQHF
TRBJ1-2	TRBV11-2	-	CASSFGEGPNYGYTF
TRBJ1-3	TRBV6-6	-	CASSRGTGNTIYF
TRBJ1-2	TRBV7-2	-	CASSLEGTYGYTF
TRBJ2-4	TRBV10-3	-	CAISESHRGLNIQYF
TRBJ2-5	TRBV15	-	CATSIHRGQETQYF
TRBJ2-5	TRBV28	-	CASSLNPGVQETQYF
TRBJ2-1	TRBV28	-	CASSSTVVNEQFF